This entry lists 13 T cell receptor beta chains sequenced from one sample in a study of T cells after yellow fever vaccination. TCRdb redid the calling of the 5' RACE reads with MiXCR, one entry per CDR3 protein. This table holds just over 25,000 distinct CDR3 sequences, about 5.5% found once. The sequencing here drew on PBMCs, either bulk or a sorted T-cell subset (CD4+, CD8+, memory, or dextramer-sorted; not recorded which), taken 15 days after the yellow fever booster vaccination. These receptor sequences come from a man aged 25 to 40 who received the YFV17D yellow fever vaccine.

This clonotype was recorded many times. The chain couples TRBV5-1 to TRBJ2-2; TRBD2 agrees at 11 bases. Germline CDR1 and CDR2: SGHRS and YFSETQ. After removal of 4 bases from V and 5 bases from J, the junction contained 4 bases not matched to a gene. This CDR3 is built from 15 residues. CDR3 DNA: TGCGCCAGCAGCGCCACTAGCGGGAGTACCGGGGAGCTGTTTTTT. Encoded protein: CASSATSGSTGELFF.

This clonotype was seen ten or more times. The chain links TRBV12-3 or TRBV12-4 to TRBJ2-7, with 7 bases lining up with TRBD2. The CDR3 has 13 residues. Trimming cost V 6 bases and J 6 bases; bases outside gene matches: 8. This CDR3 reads CASSPSGGREQYF. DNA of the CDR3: TGTGCCAGCAGCCCCTCGGGGGGACGCGAGCAGTACTTC.

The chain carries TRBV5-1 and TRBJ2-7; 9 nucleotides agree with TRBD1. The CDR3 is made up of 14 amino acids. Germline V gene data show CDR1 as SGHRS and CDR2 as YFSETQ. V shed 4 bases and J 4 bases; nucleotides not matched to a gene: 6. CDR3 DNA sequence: TGCGCCAGCAGCCCTGGGGACAGGGCGTACGAGCAGTACTTC. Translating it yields CASSPGDRAYEQYF.

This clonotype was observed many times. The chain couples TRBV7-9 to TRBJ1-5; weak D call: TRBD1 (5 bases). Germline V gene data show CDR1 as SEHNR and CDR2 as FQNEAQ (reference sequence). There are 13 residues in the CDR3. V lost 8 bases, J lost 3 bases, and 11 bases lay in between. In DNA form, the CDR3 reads TGTGCCAGCCGGCAGGGAGCCAATCAGCCCCAGCATTTT. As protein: CASRQGANQPQHF.

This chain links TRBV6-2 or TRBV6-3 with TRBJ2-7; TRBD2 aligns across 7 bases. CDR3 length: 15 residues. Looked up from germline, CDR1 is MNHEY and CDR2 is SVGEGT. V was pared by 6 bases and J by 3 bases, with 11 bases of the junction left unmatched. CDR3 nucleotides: TGTGCCAGCAGCTACCGGGAGGACTTTTACTACGAGCAGTACTTC. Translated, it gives CASSYREDFYYEQYF.

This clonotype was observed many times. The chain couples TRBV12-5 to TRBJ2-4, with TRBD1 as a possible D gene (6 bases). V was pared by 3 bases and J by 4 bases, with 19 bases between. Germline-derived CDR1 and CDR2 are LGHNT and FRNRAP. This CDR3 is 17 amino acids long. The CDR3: CASGFPQGQSGKNIQYF. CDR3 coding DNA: TGTGCTAGTGGTTTCCCCCAGGGACAAAGTGGGAAAAACATTCAGTACTTC.

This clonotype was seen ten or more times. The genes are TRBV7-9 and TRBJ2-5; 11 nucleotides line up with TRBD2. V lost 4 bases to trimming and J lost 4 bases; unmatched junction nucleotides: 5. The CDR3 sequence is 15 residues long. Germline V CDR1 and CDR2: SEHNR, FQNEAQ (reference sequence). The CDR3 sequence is CASSSGTSGPETQYF. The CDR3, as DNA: TGTGCCAGCAGCTCCGGGACTAGCGGCCCAGAGACCCAGTACTTC.

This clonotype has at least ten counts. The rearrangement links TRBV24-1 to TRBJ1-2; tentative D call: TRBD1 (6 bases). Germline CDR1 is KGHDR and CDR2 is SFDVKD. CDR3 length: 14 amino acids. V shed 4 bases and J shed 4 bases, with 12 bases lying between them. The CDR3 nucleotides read TGTGCCACCAGTGACCGTACAGGGTTCTATGGCTACACCTTC. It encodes CATSDRTGFYGYTF.

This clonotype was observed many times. In DNA form, the CDR3 reads TGCAGTGCTACCGGGACAGCTAACTATGGCTACACCTTC. Residues: CSATGTANYGYTF. This chain uses TRBV20-1 with TRBJ1-2; 7 positions match TRBD1. V trimming: 4 bases; J trimming: 0 bases; junction bases outside the gene matches: 2. Germline assignment: CDR1 DFQATT and CDR2 SNEGSKA (reference sequence). The CDR3 spans 13 residues.

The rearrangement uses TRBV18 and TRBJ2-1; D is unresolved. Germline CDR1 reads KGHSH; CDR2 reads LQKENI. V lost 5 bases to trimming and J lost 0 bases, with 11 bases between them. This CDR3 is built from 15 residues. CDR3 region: CASSELSSSYNEQFF. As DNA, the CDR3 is TGTGCCAGCTCAGAACTGTCGAGCTCCTACAATGAGCAGTTCTTC. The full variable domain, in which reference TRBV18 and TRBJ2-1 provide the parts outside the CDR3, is NAGVMQNPRHLVRRRGQEARLRCSPMKGHSHVYWYRQLPEEGLKFMVYLQKENIIDESGMPKERFSAEFPKEGPSILRIQQVVRGDSAAYFCASSELSSSYNEQFFGPGTRLTVL.

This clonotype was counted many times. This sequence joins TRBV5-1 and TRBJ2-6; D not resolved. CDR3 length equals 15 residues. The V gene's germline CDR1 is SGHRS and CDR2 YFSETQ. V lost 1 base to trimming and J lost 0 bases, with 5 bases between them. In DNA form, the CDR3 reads TGCGCCAGCAGCTTGAGCGTCTCTGGGGCCAACGTCCTGACTTTC. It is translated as CASSLSVSGANVLTF.

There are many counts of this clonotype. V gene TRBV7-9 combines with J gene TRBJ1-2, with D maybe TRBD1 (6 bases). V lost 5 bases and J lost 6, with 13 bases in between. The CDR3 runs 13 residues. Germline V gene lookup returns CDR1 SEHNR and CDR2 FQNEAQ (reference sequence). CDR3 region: CASSPRGGDGYTF. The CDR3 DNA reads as TGTGCCAGCAGCCCTCGAGGGGGTGATGGCTACACCTTC.

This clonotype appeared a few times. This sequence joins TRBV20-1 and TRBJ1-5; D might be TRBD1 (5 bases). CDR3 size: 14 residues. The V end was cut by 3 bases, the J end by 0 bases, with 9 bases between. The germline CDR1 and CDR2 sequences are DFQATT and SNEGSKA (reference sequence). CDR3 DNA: TGCAGTGCTAGTCAGGGCCCTAGCAATCAGCCCCAGCATTTT. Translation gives CSASQGPSNQPQHF.